These 21 T cell receptor beta chains were all obtained from the same sample, sequenced in a study of cytomegalovirus exposure and HLA in healthy donors. The PCR was carried out with 60 Vbeta primers and 13 Jbeta primers. Profiling relied on immunoSEQ multiplex PCR, and the TCRdb table lists in-frame clones only, not all of them. Among 170,000 or so clones, more than 70% were seen once, and the ten largest hold more than 0.35%. Sequences were obtained from PBMCs. These receptors all stem from a boy between 2 and 15 years old in good health and CMV-seronegative.

The genes are TRBV27 and TRBJ2-3; 7 bases match TRBD1. V dropped 5 bases and J dropped 1; count of bases not matched to a gene: 9. In germline, CDR1 is MNHEY, CDR2 SMNVEV (reference sequence). The CDR3 is 16 residues long. CDR3 residues: CASSPRDRSGTDTQYF. The CDR3 nucleotides read TGTGCCAGCAGTCCCCGGGACAGAAGCGGCACAGATACGCAGTATTTT.

The V call is TRBV10-3, the J call TRBJ1-2; 8 bases line up with TRBD1. Unmatched junction bases numbered 14, after V lost 7 bases and J lost 4 bases. This CDR3 is 16 amino acids long. The germline V gene has CDR1 ENHRY and CDR2 SYGVKD. In DNA, the CDR3 is TGTGCCATCATTCCCTCTTTGGACAGGGACTTCTATGGCTACACCTTC. Protein product: CAIIPSLDRDFYGYTF.

The chain recombines TRBV2 with TRBJ2-1; a possible D gene is TRBD1 (6 bases). The CDR3 runs 13 residues. The V and J ends lost 7 bases and 5 bases respectively, with 12 bases between them. Germline V gene lookup returns CDR1 SNHLY and CDR2 FYNNEI. The CDR3 nucleotides are TGTGCCAGCATATGGGACAAGGACAATGAGCAGTTCTTC. It encodes CASIWDKDNEQFF.

This clone occurred a few times. J is TRBJ1-1 and V is TRBV29-1, with D possibly being TRBD1 (5 bases). The length of the CDR3 is 14 residues. The germline V gene has CDR1 SQVTM and CDR2 ANQGSEA. The V gene lost 4 bases and the J gene lost 7 bases, with 19 bases spanning the gap. CDR3 in amino acids: CSVVEGAGSNEAFF. For the CDR3, the DNA is TGCAGCGTTGTTGAAGGGGCCGGGTCTAATGAAGCTTTCTTT. The variable domain in full, completed from reference TRBV29-1 and TRBJ1-1, reads SAVISQKPSRDICQRGTSLTIQCQVDSQVTMMFWYRQQPGQSLTLIATANQGSEATYESGFVIDKFPISRPNLTFSTLTVSNMSPEDSSIYLCSVVEGAGSNEAFFGQGTRLTVV.

The chain carries TRBV27 and TRBJ2-7, with 12 bases lining up with TRBD2. Germline V gene lookup returns CDR1 MNHEY and CDR2 SMNVEV (reference sequence). The V gene end was trimmed by 5 bases and the J gene end by 5 bases; junction bases not matched to a gene: 7. This CDR3 has 15 amino acids. The CDR3 nucleotides read TGTGCCAGCAGTCCCCTAGCGGGAGGGCCGCACGAGCAGTACTTC. Its protein is CASSPLAGGPHEQYF.

This chain uses TRBV28 with TRBJ1-2; tentative D call: TRBD1 (5 bases). The CDR3 runs 20 residues. V was pared by 3 bases and J by 3 bases, with 29 bases between. Germline CDR1 MDHEN, CDR2 SYDVKM. DNA for the CDR3: TGTGCCAGCAGTTTCCCAACTAAGAGGCAGGGTAGGGTTTTTGACTATGGCTACACCTTC. It codes for CASSFPTKRQGRVFDYGYTF.

The chain has TRBV11-2 and TRBJ1-2, with TRBD1 identical over 7 bases. Per germline, CDR1 SGHAT and CDR2 FQNNGV. This CDR3 is 18 amino acids long. The ends lost 2 bases at V and 5 bases at J; junction bases unmatched: 17. The CDR3: CASSLRGGTPIRGYGYTF. The CDR3 DNA follows: TGTGCCAGCAGCTTACGGGGTGGGACACCCATCAGGGGGTATGGCTACACCTTC.

This chain connects TRBV28 to TRBJ2-1, with 7 bases aligning to TRBD2. The CDR3 is 14 residues long. From germline, CDR1 is MDHEN and CDR2 SYDVKM. V dropped 2 bases and J dropped 4; count of bases not matched to a gene: 2. The CDR3 sequence is CASSLDGGYNEQFF. CDR3 bases: TGTGCCAGCAGTTTAGACGGGGGGTACAATGAGCAGTTCTTC.

V usage is TRBV28 and J usage is TRBJ2-3; 10 bases fit TRBD1. The CDR3 consists of 15 residues. V shed 3 bases, J shed 4 bases, and the junction held 4 bases outside the gene matches. CDR1 is MDHEN, CDR2 SYDVKM, per germline. The CDR3 DNA is TGTGCCAGCAGTTTCTTGACAGGGGGCCCAGATACGCAGTATTTT. Protein product: CASSFLTGGPDTQYF.

This CDR3 reads CASSGTGGIEQFF. The DNA of the CDR3 is TGTGCCAGCAGCGGGACAGGGGGGATCGAGCAGTTCTTC. V gene TRBV6-6 combines with J gene TRBJ2-1; 11 positions match TRBD1. The CDR3 loop spans 13 amino acids. V trimming: 6 bases; J trimming: 10 bases; junction bases outside the gene matches: 5. CDR1 and CDR2 (germline): MNHNY, SVGAGI (reference sequence).

The chain links TRBV5-4 to TRBJ1-3; 7 bases agree with TRBD1. This CDR3 has 15 amino acids. CDR1 and CDR2 from the germline V gene are SGHNT and YYREEE (reference sequence). V trimming: 3 bases; J trimming: 4 bases; junction bases outside the gene matches: 7. CDR3: CASSSGTEKGNTIYF. The CDR3, as DNA: TGTGCCAGCAGCTCCGGGACAGAAAAAGGAAACACCATATATTTT.

The chain is built from TRBV4-1 and TRBJ1-2; 7 nucleotides align to TRBD1. The CDR3 is 20 amino acids. Germline V gene sequence: CDR1 MGHRA, CDR2 YSYEKL. V gave up 4 bases and J gave up 2 bases; unmatched junction bases: 22. This CDR3 reads CASSLSRKGATSEMNYGYTF. CDR3 in DNA: TGCGCCAGCAGCCTTTCAAGGAAGGGGGCGACATCGGAAATGAACTATGGCTACACCTTC.

Only one count was recorded for this clone. The V call is TRBV28, the J call TRBJ2-1; 12 bases are shared with TRBD2. The V segment lost 4 bases and the J segment 7 bases; nucleotides outside the gene matches: 8. The CDR3 runs 16 residues. Germline V gene data show CDR1 as MDHEN and CDR2 as SYDVKM. The CDR3: CASSSQTSGSFNEQFF. DNA of the CDR3: TGTGCCAGCAGTTCACAGACTAGCGGGAGTTTTAATGAGCAGTTCTTC.

This rearrangement joins TRBV4-2 to TRBJ2-3; TRBD2 aligns across 9 bases. Germline lookup yields CDR1 LGHNA and CDR2 YNFKEQ. CDR3 length: 14 amino acids. V gave up 4 bases and J gave up 2 bases; unmatched junction bases: 1. The DNA for the CDR3 is TGTGCCAGCAGCCCGGGACTAGCCACAGATACGCAGTATTTT. This translates into CASSPGLATDTQYF.

The rearrangement joins TRBV6-5 to TRBJ2-7; 8 nucleotides align to TRBD1. V shed 5 bases, J shed 2 bases, and the junction held 2 bases outside the gene matches. The CDR3 loop spans 13 amino acids. Germline CDR1 reads MNHEY; CDR2 reads SVGAGI. The CDR3, as DNA: TGTGCCAGCAGTGAGGGACAGGCCTACGAGCAGTACTTC. Its translation: CASSEGQAYEQYF.

The rearrangement uses TRBV2 and TRBJ1-2; D uncertain. The V end was cut by 2 bases, the J end by 2 bases, with 9 bases between. From germline, CDR1 is SNHLY and CDR2 FYNNEI. CDR3 length: 14 amino acids. DNA of the CDR3: TGTGCCAGCAGTGAAACGGGGAAGAACTATGGCTACACCTTC. Protein: CASSETGKNYGYTF.

This chain uses TRBV28 with TRBJ1-2, with D perhaps TRBD1 (6 bases). CDR3 size: 15 residues. The germline V gene has CDR1 MDHEN and CDR2 SYDVKM. V shed 7 bases and J shed 1 base, with 16 bases lying between them. The CDR3 region has the DNA TGTGCCAGCACCCGTGACGGACAGTTTAACTATGGCTACACCTTC. Protein product: CASTRDGQFNYGYTF.

The gene calls are TRBV7-3 and TRBJ2-7, with unresolved D. The CDR3 sequence is 15 residues long. The V and J ends lost 5 bases and 2 bases respectively, with 16 bases between them. The germline CDR1 and CDR2 sequences are SGHTA and FQGTGA. CDR3 DNA sequence: TGTGCCAGCAGCCCGTTAGTCGGAGCCCCCTACGAGCAGTACTTC. Translating gives CASSPLVGAPYEQYF.

The V and J genes are TRBV18 and TRBJ2-5; 7 bases are a match to TRBD1. In germline, CDR1 is KGHSH, CDR2 LQKENI. The V segment lost 4 bases and the J segment 1 base; nucleotides outside the gene matches: 6. This CDR3 contains 15 residues. CDR3 in amino acids: CASSQGTVTQETQYF. The CDR3 DNA sequence: TGTGCCAGCTCACAAGGGACAGTGACCCAAGAGACCCAGTACTTC.

V is TRBV5-1 and J is TRBJ1-4; the D is unclear. The CDR3 contains 13 residues. Germline loops: CDR1 SGHRS, CDR2 YFSETQ. Trimming shortened V by 0 bases and J by 6 bases, and 6 bases separated the two germline ends. The CDR3: CASSLAGDEKLFF. DNA for the CDR3: TGCGCCAGCAGCTTGGCCGGGGATGAAAAACTGTTTTTT.

The chain links TRBV7-8 to TRBJ2-7; D is undetermined. The CDR3 contains 14 residues. The V end lost 3 bases, the J end lost 6 bases, and 15 bases lay between the germline ends. The germline gives CDR1 SGHVS, CDR2 FQNEAQ. DNA for the CDR3: TGTGCCAGCAGCTTTTATATCGGTCTCTCCGAGCAGTACTTC. This codes for CASSFYIGLSEQYF.